This entry lists 22 T cell receptor beta chains sequenced from one sample in a study of cytomegalovirus exposure and HLA in healthy donors. The PCR had 60 Vbeta and 13 Jbeta primers. Using immunoSEQ multiplex PCR, the repertoire was profiled, and TCRdb retains in-frame clones only, with some absent. The sample holds under 150,000 clones, 80% to 85% seen once. Sequencing was performed on PBMCs. All receptors come from a boy younger than 18 in good health and CMV-seronegative.

V usage is TRBV28 and J usage is TRBJ2-1, with a tentative D call TRBD2 (6 bases). The V gene lost 6 bases and the J gene lost 0 bases, with 15 bases spanning the gap. Germline CDR1 is MDHEN and CDR2 is SYDVKM. The CDR3 covers 16 residues. CDR3 nucleotide sequence: TGTGCCAGCAGGCCTAGTAGCGGACGCTCCTACAATGAGCAGTTCTTC. Translation gives CASRPSSGRSYNEQFF. Looking up the rest from reference TRBV28 and TRBJ2-1 gives the full variable domain: DVKVTQSSRYLVKRTGEKVFLECVQDMDHENMFWYRQDPGLGLRLIYFSYDVKMKEKGDIPEGYSVSREKKERFSLILESASTNQTSMYLCASRPSSGRSYNEQFFGPGTRLTVL.

The chain is built from TRBV4-1 and TRBJ2-3, with D perhaps TRBD1 (5 bases). The germline V gene has CDR1 MGHRA and CDR2 YSYEKL. V gave up 3 bases and J gave up 6 bases, with 19 bases separating them. CDR3 length equals 16 residues. The CDR3 nucleotides read TGCGCCAGCAGCCAGTTACAAGGGGCTGAGTGGGATACGCAGTATTTT. This translates into CASSQLQGAEWDTQYF.

The chain uses TRBV4-2 and TRBJ2-5, with a possible D match to TRBD1 (5 bases). V gave up 0 bases and J gave up 3 bases, with 8 bases separating them. Germline CDR1 LGHNA, CDR2 YNFKEQ. CDR3 size: 14 residues. The CDR3 reads CASSQDTGEETQYF. The CDR3 nucleotides read TGTGCCAGCAGCCAAGACACAGGCGAAGAGACCCAGTACTTC.

The chain joins TRBV20-1 to TRBJ1-1; D gene uncertain. Germline CDR1 DFQATT, CDR2 SNEGSKA (reference sequence). The CDR3 consists of 11 residues. V was trimmed by 8 bases and J by 5 bases, leaving 12 bases between them. The CDR3 nucleotides read TGCAGTTCCCCAGGAGGGACTGAAGCTTTCTTT. Protein product: CSSPGGTEAFF.

The V and J genes are TRBV4-1 and TRBJ2-7, with TRBD2 matching over 13 bases. There are 15 residues in the CDR3. The germline CDR1 and CDR2 sequences are MGHRA and YSYEKL. The V and J ends lost 3 bases and 4 bases, in that order; junction bases with no gene match: 3. The CDR3 region is CASSQGTSGKYEQYF. The CDR3 DNA sequence: TGCGCCAGCAGCCAGGGGACTAGCGGGAAGTACGAGCAGTACTTC.

V and J are TRBV5-6 and TRBJ2-5, with 15 bases matching TRBD2. TRBJ2-7 explains the end of the DNA better; the J call may be wrong. The germline V gene encodes CDR1 SGHDT and CDR2 YYEEEE. The CDR3 sequence is 16 residues long. The CDR3 nucleotides read TGTGCCAGCAGCTACGGGACTAGCGGGAGGCAGGGCGAGCAGTACTTC. Translated: CASSYGTSGRQGEQYF.

The chain employs TRBV5-6 and TRBJ1-2; TRBD1 matches 8 bases. In germline, CDR1 is SGHDT, CDR2 YYEEEE. Trimming took 0 bases from V and 8 from J; bases not matched to a gene: 3. The CDR3 contains 13 residues. The CDR3 region has the DNA TGTGCCAGCAGCTTGGCAGGGGGCGAGGGCTACACCTTC. Its translation is CASSLAGGEGYTF.

The chain employs TRBV7-3 and TRBJ2-7; 7 bases are shared with TRBD1. Germline loops: CDR1 SGHTA, CDR2 FQGTGA. The CDR3 totals 15 residues. V lost 3 bases, J lost 0 bases, and 5 bases stayed unmatched. The CDR3 sequence: CASSLGPGGSYEQYF. In DNA form, the CDR3 reads TGTGCCAGCAGCTTGGGGCCAGGGGGCTCCTACGAGCAGTACTTC.

For the CDR3, the DNA is TGTGCCAGCAGCTCGAACTCTAACACTGAAGCTTTCTTT. Its protein product is CASSSNSNTEAFF. This rearrangement joins TRBV13 to TRBJ1-1; no firm D call. CDR3 size: 13 residues. The germline V gene has CDR1 PRHDT and CDR2 FYEKMQ (reference sequence). Between the trimmed V and J ends, which lost 4 bases and 2 bases, there was a span of 8 bases.

To note about this clone: The junction departs from the called germline gene at one end, perhaps through a read error. The chain is built from TRBV30 and TRBJ1-2; D perhaps matches TRBD1 (6 bases). The CDR3 is 12 residues long. Germline values: CDR1 GTSNPN, CDR2 SVGIG (reference sequence). The DNA of the CDR3 is TGTGCCTGGAGTCAGGGGTCAGAAGGCTGCACCTTC. Translated: CAWSQGSEGCTF.

CDR3: CASSLRASGDTGELFF. The CDR3 region has the DNA TGCGCCAGCAGCTTGCGGGCTAGCGGAGACACCGGGGAGCTGTTTTTT. The chain is built from TRBV5-1 and TRBJ2-2; 7 bases align to TRBD2. Unmatched junction bases numbered 6, after V lost 1 base and J lost 3 bases. Germline loops: CDR1 SGHRS, CDR2 YFSETQ. This CDR3 has 16 residues.

In the case of this clone: One end of the junction fails to match germline, which may point to a read error. The chain is built from TRBV6-5 and TRBJ2-4; TRBD1 aligns across 8 bases. The CDR3 consists of 15 residues. Germline loops: CDR1 MNHEY, CDR2 SVGAGI. CDR3 sequence: CASSPQGAGKNNQYF. CDR3 in DNA: TGTGCCAGCAGTCCCCAGGGGGCAGGGAAAAACAATCAGTACTTC.

This sequence joins TRBV2 and TRBJ2-4; TRBD1 agrees at 7 bases. The junction had 4 bases not matched to a gene; V was cut back by 8 bases and J by 0 bases. The CDR3 totals 14 residues. Germline CDR1 SNHLY, CDR2 FYNNEI. Here the CDR3 DNA reads TGTGCCAGCCGGACAGGAATAGCCAAAAACATTCAGTACTTC. This translates into CASRTGIAKNIQYF.

V is TRBV6-5 and J is TRBJ1-2; D is unresolved. The germline V gene has CDR1 MNHEY and CDR2 SVGAGI. The CDR3 runs to 14 residues. Deletions cut 6 bases from V and 2 bases from J, with 13 bases between. The CDR3 DNA follows: TGTGCCAGCAGGGGAGACGCAACAAACTATGGCTACACCTTC. Residues: CASRGDATNYGYTF.

This clone was recorded only once. This sequence joins TRBV4-1 and TRBJ2-7, with D tentatively TRBD2 (5 bases). Between the trimmed V and J ends, which lost 3 bases and 1 base, there was a span of 10 bases. The CDR3 is 14 amino acids. Germline V gene lookup returns CDR1 MGHRA and CDR2 YSYEKL. As DNA, the CDR3 is TGCGCCAGCAGCCAGCCGGGGATATCCTACGAGCAGTACTTC. It translates to CASSQPGISYEQYF.

The J gene is TRBJ2-7, the V gene TRBV6-1, with TRBD2 as a possible D gene (5 bases). Germline V gives CDR1 MNHNS, CDR2 SASEGT. Trimming left V 4 bases short and J 2 bases short, with 15 bases between. The CDR3 sequence is 15 residues long. CDR3 DNA: TGTGCCAGCAGTGTCCCGGGAAGATACCCCTACGAGCAGTACTTC. The encoded protein is CASSVPGRYPYEQYF.

The chain has TRBV29-1 and TRBJ1-1; a weak D match, TRBD1 (6 bases). V lost 5 bases to trimming and J lost 2 bases, with 12 bases between them. The CDR3 is made up of 13 amino acids. Germline CDR1 is SQVTM and CDR2 is ANQGSEA. CDR3 amino acids: CSVMTGPNTEAFF. The CDR3 DNA sequence: TGCAGCGTTATGACAGGACCCAACACTGAAGCTTTCTTT.

J is TRBJ2-3 and V is TRBV6-5, with 8 bases that match TRBD1. The junction had 5 bases not matched to a gene; V was cut back by 4 bases and J by 5 bases. Germline CDR1 reads MNHEY; CDR2 reads SVGAGI. The CDR3 runs 14 residues. As DNA, the CDR3 is TGTGCCAGCAGTTCCGGACAGGGAAAAGATACGCAGTATTTT. Protein: CASSSGQGKDTQYF.

The CDR3 nucleotides read TGCGCCAGCAGTGGATACCGTAGTAGCTATGGCACCGGGGAGCTGTTTTTT. It is translated as CASSGYRSSYGTGELFF. J is TRBJ2-2 and V is TRBV10-2; no definite D call. The germline V and J ends were trimmed by 4 bases and 4 bases, with 19 bases remaining between them. CDR3 size: 17 residues. CDR1 and CDR2 from the germline V gene are WSHSY and SAAADI.

This sequence joins TRBV30 and TRBJ2-3; 10 bases line up with TRBD2. Germline CDR1 GTSNPN, CDR2 SVGIG (reference sequence). V trimming: 0 bases; J trimming: 1 base; junction bases outside the gene matches: 1. The CDR3 has 15 residues. The CDR3 loop is CAWSVGTSGTDTQYF. DNA for the CDR3: TGTGCCTGGAGTGTCGGGACTAGCGGCACAGATACGCAGTATTTT.

CDR3 nucleotide sequence: TGTGCCAGCAGTTTATCCACAGGGGGTGAAGCTTTCTTT. The encoded protein is CASSLSTGGEAFF. V and J are TRBV27 and TRBJ1-1; 8 nucleotides align to TRBD1. V dropped 0 bases and J dropped 7; count of bases not matched to a gene: 1. This CDR3 comprises 13 residues. Germline CDR1 MNHEY, CDR2 SMNVEV (reference sequence).

The chain carries TRBV15 and TRBJ2-3, with D perhaps matching TRBD2 (6 bases). V was trimmed by 1 base and J by 4 bases, leaving 9 bases between them. The CDR3 length is 14 residues. Per germline, CDR1 LNHNV and CDR2 YYDKDF (reference sequence). The CDR3 DNA is TGTGCCACCAGCAGAGGTCTAGCGCCAGATACGCAGTATTTT. Translation gives CATSRGLAPDTQYF.